The entry that follows covers one T cell receptor beta chain sequence. With 2 bases removed from V and 5 bases from J, the gap between germline ends came to 9 bases. The V gene's germline CDR1 is MRHNA and CDR2 SNTAGT. The length of the CDR3 is 13 residues. The sample belongs to a study of blood T cell repertoires in COVID-19. Overall study context: The United States, Italy and Spain were the sources of the acute and convalescent COVID-19 samples. Nucleic acid was either cDNA or gDNA, and it came from T cells, B-cell-depleted T cells, or PBMCs.

Original processing notes: Reference gene primer amplification gave nucleated cell count estimates. TCRdb's table, derived via immunoSEQ multiplex PCR, lists solely in-frame clones and lacks some. For V, J and clone size, that table is used; D and trimming come from the DNA. The sample lists around 250,000 clones, around four fifths occurring once. The sequence was collected from a man aged 55-75 years who had recovered from COVID-19. The sequencing sample was made of peripheral blood. The V and J genes are TRBV6-4 and TRBJ1-1, with D perhaps matching TRBD1 (5 bases). Written as DNA, the CDR3 is TGTGCCAGCAGTGACCAGGGTGGGACTGAAGCTTTCTTT. Residues: CASSDQGGTEAFF.